The 30 T cell receptor beta chains in this list originate from one sample, sequenced in a study of T-cell reconstitution after alpha-beta-depleted transplantation in children. Construction of the TCRbeta library involved unique molecular identifiers. TCRdb re-called the PCR reads with MiXCR, one entry per CDR3 protein. Counted here are a few hundred thousand distinct CDR3 sequences, 25% to 30% occurring once; the ten biggest clones make up 36%. The sequences come from PBMCs, collected before TCRalphabeta/CD19-depleted stem cell transplant. These receptor sequences come from a boy in the first two years of life with Wiskott-Aldrich syndrome, due to receive a stem cell transplant.

This clonotype appeared a few times. This chain links TRBV3-1 with TRBJ2-7; no clear D. CDR1 is LGHDT, CDR2 YNNKEL, per germline (reference sequence). The CDR3 is made up of 12 amino acids. The germline V and J ends were trimmed by 2 bases and 2 bases, with 4 bases remaining between them. The CDR3 bases are TGTGCCAGCAGCCAAACCACCTACGAGCAGTACTTC. Protein sequence: CASSQTTYEQYF.

In this sample, this clonotype turned up a few times. The V gene is TRBV11-2, the J gene TRBJ2-3; D unclear. V was clipped by 1 base and J by 0 bases, with 11 bases between them. The CDR3 is 16 amino acids. CDR1 and CDR2 from the germline V gene are SGHAT and FQNNGV. CDR3 residues: CASSLVLLPSTDTQYF. For the CDR3, the DNA is TGTGCCAGCAGCTTAGTCCTACTTCCTAGCACAGATACGCAGTATTTT.

This sequence joins TRBV5-1 and TRBJ2-1; TRBD1 matches 10 bases. The germline V gene has CDR1 SGHRS and CDR2 YFSETQ. V shed 4 bases and J 5 bases; nucleotides not matched to a gene: 6. This CDR3 has 15 amino acids. For the CDR3, the DNA is TGCGCCAGCAGCCCGGGACAGGGGAGGGACAATGAGCAGTTCTTC. Translating gives CASSPGQGRDNEQFF.

This clonotype turned up a few times. The chain uses TRBV20-1 and TRBJ2-1; D possibly corresponds to TRBD1 (6 bases). The ends were cut back, 3 bases at V and 11 bases at J, with 17 bases in the middle. CDR3 length: 13 residues. Germline CDR1 is DFQATT and CDR2 is SNEGSKA (reference sequence). The CDR3 DNA reads as TGCAGTGCTAGTTCGAACAGGGTCGGTCAGCAGTTCTTC. Translation: CSASSNRVGQQFF.

The chain links TRBV12-3 or TRBV12-4 to TRBJ1-6; D call uncertain. This CDR3 is built from 15 residues. V was cut by 2 bases and J by 9 bases, with 14 bases left in between. CDR3 in DNA: TGTGCCAGCAGTTTATCCGGACGAAGGTCTTCACCCCTCCACTTT. It codes for CASSLSGRRSSPLHF.

The V gene is TRBV20-1, the J gene TRBJ2-5; unclear D gene. Germline CDR1 and CDR2: DFQATT and SNEGSKA (reference sequence). The CDR3 spans 13 residues. The V end lost 0 bases, the J end lost 1 base, and 6 bases lay between the germline ends. The CDR3 DNA sequence: TGCAGTGCTAGAGAGGTAGCCCAAGAGACCCAGTACTTC. Amino acids: CSAREVAQETQYF.

This clonotype was recorded a few times. The chain recombines TRBV27 with TRBJ2-7; D gene unclear. V was pared by 8 bases and J by 2 bases, with 7 bases between. Per the germline V gene, CDR1 is MNHEY and CDR2 is SMNVEV (reference sequence). The CDR3 is 11 amino acids. The CDR3 DNA follows: TGTGCCAGCCGCAGCACCTACGAGCAGTACTTC. Residues: CASRSTYEQYF.

DNA of the CDR3: TGCAGTGCTCCAAACTCCAACTCTATCTATGGCTACACCTTC. Its protein product is CSAPNSNSIYGYTF. The chain is built from TRBV20-1 and TRBJ1-2; no clear D. Per germline, CDR1 DFQATT and CDR2 SNEGSKA (reference sequence). This CDR3 is built from 14 residues. Trimming shortened V by 5 bases and J by 4 bases, and 17 bases separated the two germline ends.

The CDR3 DNA follows: TGTGCCAGCAGCGCCCCGGGATCCCCAGTCCTAGATACGCAGTATTTT. Protein product: CASSAPGSPVLDTQYF. This sequence joins TRBV5-6 and TRBJ2-3; perhaps TRBD2 as D (5 bases). The CDR3 totals 16 residues. Between the trimmed V and J ends, which lost 4 bases and 5 bases, there was a span of 20 bases. The V gene's germline CDR1 is SGHDT and CDR2 YYEEEE.

The chain uses TRBV4-2 and TRBJ2-1; the D gene is possibly TRBD2 (5 bases). The CDR3 covers 15 residues. Trimming left V 1 base short and J 6 bases short, with 13 bases between. Germline CDR1 and CDR2: LGHNA and YNFKEQ. The CDR3 coding sequence is TGTGCCAGCAGCCAAGGAACGGGGTGGGGCAATGAGCAGTTCTTC. Translated, it gives CASSQGTGWGNEQFF.

This clonotype was counted only a few times. This chain uses TRBV27 with TRBJ1-4; maybe TRBD1 (5 bases). The length of the CDR3 is 14 residues. Trimming left V 5 bases short and J 7 bases short, with 14 bases between. Germline CDR1 MNHEY, CDR2 SMNVEV (reference sequence). The CDR3 is CASSPRVKGEKLFF. The DNA of the CDR3 is TGTGCCAGCAGTCCCAGGGTTAAAGGTGAAAAACTGTTTTTT.

This clonotype turned up a few times. The V gene is TRBV20-1, the J gene TRBJ1-1, with D unclear. Per germline, CDR1 DFQATT and CDR2 SNEGSKA (reference sequence). Trimming removed 5 bases from V and 0 bases from J, with 10 bases in between. This CDR3 contains 13 residues. CDR3 protein: CSAEHGMNTEAFF. The CDR3 DNA follows: TGCAGTGCTGAACACGGAATGAACACTGAAGCTTTCTTT.

The chain uses TRBV12-3 or TRBV12-4 and TRBJ2-2; 12 bases map to TRBD2. The CDR3 consists of 16 residues. The trim removed 7 bases at V and 0 bases at J, leaving 3 bases unmatched. The CDR3 bases are TGTGCCAGCACTAGGACTAGCGGGGCGAACACCGGGGAGCTGTTTTTT. It codes for CASTRTSGANTGELFF.

The chain joins TRBV7-9 to TRBJ2-3; tentatively, D is TRBD1 (6 bases). The V gene lost 5 bases and the J gene lost 2 bases, with 11 bases spanning the gap. The CDR3 covers 14 residues. The germline V gene encodes CDR1 SEHNR and CDR2 FQNEAQ (reference sequence). The CDR3 is CASSPGQYTDTQYF. The DNA of the CDR3 is TGTGCCAGCAGCCCTGGACAGTACACAGATACGCAGTATTTT.

V gene TRBV5-6 combines with J gene TRBJ2-7; either TRBD1 or TRBD2 may fit D (5 bases each). The CDR3 totals 15 residues. Germline V lookup: CDR1 SGHDT, CDR2 YYEEEE. Between the trimmed V and J ends, which lost 0 bases and 7 bases, there was a span of 17 bases. The DNA of the CDR3 is TGTGCCAGCAGCTTGGTGGGATTGGGGGTCACGGAGCAGTACTTC. Translation gives CASSLVGLGVTEQYF.

The CDR3 nucleotides are TGCAGTGCTAACCCGGGCGGGTTGAATGAGCAGTTCTTC. It codes for CSANPGGLNEQFF. The chain couples TRBV20-1 to TRBJ2-1; a possible D gene is TRBD2 (5 bases). The CDR3 has 13 residues. V lost 4 bases, J lost 7 bases, and 14 bases lay in between. Germline V gene lookup returns CDR1 DFQATT and CDR2 SNEGSKA (reference sequence).

There are a few counts of this clonotype. V usage is TRBV2 and J usage is TRBJ2-1, with D possibly TRBD2 on 5 matching bases. The CDR3 runs to 14 residues. The germline V gene has CDR1 SNHLY and CDR2 FYNNEI. V was trimmed by 6 bases and J by 0 bases, leaving 9 bases between them. The CDR3 region has the DNA TGTGCCAGCAGGCCTCTAGCCTCCTACAATGAGCAGTTCTTC. As protein: CASRPLASYNEQFF.

This clonotype turned up a few times. The gene calls are TRBV5-5 and TRBJ2-7, with D unresolved. This CDR3 is 14 amino acids long. Germline loops: CDR1 SGHKS, CDR2 YYEKEE (reference sequence). With 0 bases removed from V and 2 bases from J, the gap between germline ends came to 9 bases. The CDR3 DNA reads as TGTGCCAGCAGCTTGGTATACGGAACCTACGAGCAGTACTTC. Translation gives CASSLVYGTYEQYF.

The chain uses TRBV5-6 and TRBJ1-4; 7 bases are shared with TRBD1. V was clipped by 9 bases and J by 4 bases; unmatched bases: 9. There are 14 residues in the CDR3. Germline V gene sequence: CDR1 SGHDT, CDR2 YYEEEE. The CDR3, as DNA: TGTGCCATGAGCCTGGGACAGATTAATGAAAAACTGTTTTTT. This translates into CAMSLGQINEKLFF.

The CDR3 reads CASSSQPGQSWEQYF. The DNA for the CDR3 is TGTGCCAGCAGCTCCCAACCGGGACAGTCTTGGGAGCAGTACTTC. V usage is TRBV7-2 and J usage is TRBJ2-7; 7 bases are a match to TRBD1. Germline CDR1 is SGHTA and CDR2 is FQGNSA. V lost 4 bases to trimming and J lost 7 bases; unmatched junction nucleotides: 13. CDR3 length: 15 residues.

This sequence joins TRBV20-1 and TRBJ2-1; D gene uncertain. The V gene's germline CDR1 is DFQATT and CDR2 SNEGSKA (reference sequence). The V and J ends lost 0 bases and 3 bases respectively, with 6 bases between them. The CDR3 is 13 amino acids. The CDR3 sequence is CSAREIVYNEQFF. CDR3 nucleotides: TGCAGTGCTAGAGAGATAGTCTACAATGAGCAGTTCTTC.

The table lists this clonotype with a few counts. The DNA for the CDR3 is TGCGCCAGCAGCTTGGTTTCCAGGGGCGTAGACGAGCAGTACTTC. This gives the protein CASSLVSRGVDEQYF. V gene TRBV5-1 combines with J gene TRBJ2-7; possibly TRBD1 for D (6 bases). The CDR3 covers 15 residues. Per the germline V gene, CDR1 is SGHRS and CDR2 is YFSETQ. Trimming shortened V by 0 bases and J by 5 bases, and 15 bases separated the two germline ends.

CDR3: CASSRNPTGEGTGELFF. DNA for the CDR3: TGTGCCAGCAGCAGAAATCCGACAGGGGAGGGAACCGGGGAGCTGTTTTTT. The chain uses TRBV7-9 and TRBJ2-2, with D possibly matching TRBD1 (8 bases). V lost 5 bases and J 5 bases, leaving 21 bases between the germline ends. Germline CDR1 reads SEHNR; CDR2 reads FQNEAQ (reference sequence). The CDR3 sequence is 17 residues long.

This clonotype was observed a few times. This chain joins TRBV4-1 and TRBJ1-1, with 7 nucleotides matching TRBD1. V gave up 2 bases and J gave up 3 bases; unmatched junction bases: 6. This CDR3 spans 15 amino acids. CDR1 MGHRA and CDR2 YSYEKL come from the germline V gene. The CDR3 spells CASSQKPDRDTEAFF. In DNA form, the CDR3 reads TGCGCCAGCAGCCAAAAGCCAGACAGGGACACTGAAGCTTTCTTT.

The V and J genes are TRBV10-3 and TRBJ2-5; D remains unclear. The CDR3 runs to 14 residues. Germline values: CDR1 ENHRY, CDR2 SYGVKD. V gave up 2 bases and J gave up 1 base, with 8 bases separating them. CDR3 residues: CAISEGRGQETQYF. The CDR3 DNA follows: TGTGCCATCAGTGAGGGCAGAGGCCAAGAGACCCAGTACTTC.

This clonotype was seen a handful of times. The chain has TRBV20-1 and TRBJ1-1, with D possibly being TRBD1 (5 bases). Looked up from germline, CDR1 is DFQATT and CDR2 is SNEGSKA (reference sequence). This CDR3 has 14 amino acids. Trimming took 0 bases from V and 0 from J, leaving 8 bases between them. This chain's CDR3 is CSARDGTVNTEAFF. CDR3 nucleotides: TGCAGTGCTAGAGATGGGACGGTGAACACTGAAGCTTTCTTT.

This chain connects TRBV28 to TRBJ2-1, with TRBD2 matching over 13 bases. The CDR3 is 15 residues long. With 5 bases clipped from V and 8 bases from J, the junction kept 6 bases outside the gene matches. CDR1 is MDHEN, CDR2 SYDVKM, per germline. CDR3: CASSRTSGRRDEQFF. The DNA for the CDR3 is TGTGCCAGCAGTCGGACTAGCGGGAGAAGAGATGAGCAGTTCTTC. Combining the CDR3 with reference TRBV28 and TRBJ2-1 gives the whole variable domain DVKVTQSSRYLVKRTGEKVFLECVQDMDHENMFWYRQDPGLGLRLIYFSYDVKMKEKGDIPEGYSVSREKKERFSLILESASTNQTSMYLCASSRTSGRRDEQFFGPGTRLTVL.

This clonotype was detected only a few times. The J gene is TRBJ2-7, the V gene TRBV4-1; D not resolved. CDR1 MGHRA and CDR2 YSYEKL come from the germline V gene. Trimming removed 0 bases at V and 2 bases at J, with 20 bases between. The CDR3 covers 18 residues. In DNA, the CDR3 is TGCGCCAGCAGCCAAGATATCACGGTAGGCTTACTCACCTACGAGCAGTACTTC. Its translation is CASSQDITVGLLTYEQYF.

The chain joins TRBV7-9 to TRBJ1-2, with unresolved D. V was shortened by 2 bases and J by 0 bases, with 10 bases between the two germline ends. Looked up from germline, CDR1 is SEHNR and CDR2 is FQNEAQ (reference sequence). This CDR3 region has 15 residues. The CDR3 nucleotides read TGTGCCAGCAGCTTATTTCAAACAGCTAACTATGGCTACACCTTC. Translating it yields CASSLFQTANYGYTF.

The chain combines TRBV20-1 with TRBJ2-3, with D possibly matching TRBD1 (5 bases). This CDR3 comprises 14 residues. Per the germline V gene, CDR1 is DFQATT and CDR2 is SNEGSKA (reference sequence). Trimming took off 5 bases at V and 0 bases at J, with 12 bases between the two ends. For the CDR3, the DNA is TGCAGTGCTCAACGGACACCCAGCACAGATACGCAGTATTTT. Residues: CSAQRTPSTDTQYF.